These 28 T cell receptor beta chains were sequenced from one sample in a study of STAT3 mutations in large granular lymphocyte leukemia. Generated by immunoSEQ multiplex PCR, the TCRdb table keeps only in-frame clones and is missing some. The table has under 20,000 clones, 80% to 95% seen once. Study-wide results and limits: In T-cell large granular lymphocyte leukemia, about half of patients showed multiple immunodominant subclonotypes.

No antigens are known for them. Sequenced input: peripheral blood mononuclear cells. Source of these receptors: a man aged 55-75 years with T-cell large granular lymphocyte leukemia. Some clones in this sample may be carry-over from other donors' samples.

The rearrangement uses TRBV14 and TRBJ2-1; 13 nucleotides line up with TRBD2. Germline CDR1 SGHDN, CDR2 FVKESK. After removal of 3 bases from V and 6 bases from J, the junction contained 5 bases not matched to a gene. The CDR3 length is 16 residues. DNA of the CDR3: TGTGCCAGCAGCCACTTGGGGACTAGCGGGGTCAATGAGCAGTTCTTC. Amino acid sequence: CASSHLGTSGVNEQFF.

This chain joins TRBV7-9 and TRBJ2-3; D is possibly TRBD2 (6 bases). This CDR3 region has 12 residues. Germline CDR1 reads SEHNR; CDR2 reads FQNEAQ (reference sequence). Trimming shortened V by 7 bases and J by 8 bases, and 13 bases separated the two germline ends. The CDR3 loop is CASTDLSGTQYF. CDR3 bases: TGTGCCAGCACCGACCTTAGCGGTACGCAGTATTTT.

Written as DNA, the CDR3 is TGCGCCAGCAGCTTGGCAGGCGGAAGCAATCAGCCCCAGCATTTT. Amino acids: CASSLAGGSNQPQHF. The chain has TRBV5-1 and TRBJ1-5; no clear D. This CDR3 spans 15 amino acids. Germline-derived CDR1 and CDR2 are SGHRS and YFSETQ. V was trimmed by 0 bases and J by 1 base, leaving 8 bases between them.

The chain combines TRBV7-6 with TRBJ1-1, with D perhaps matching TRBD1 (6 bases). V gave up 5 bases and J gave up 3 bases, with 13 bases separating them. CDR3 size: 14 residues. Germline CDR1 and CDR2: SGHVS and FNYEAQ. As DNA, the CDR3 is TGTGCCAGCAGCACCCGACAGGCCCACACTGAAGCTTTCTTT. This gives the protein CASSTRQAHTEAFF.

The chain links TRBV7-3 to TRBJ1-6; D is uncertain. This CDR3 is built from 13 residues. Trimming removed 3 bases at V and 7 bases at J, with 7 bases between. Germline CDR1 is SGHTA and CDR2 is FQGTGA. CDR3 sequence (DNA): TGTGCCAGCAGCTTGGACGGGAATTCACCCCTCCACTTT. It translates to CASSLDGNSPLHF.

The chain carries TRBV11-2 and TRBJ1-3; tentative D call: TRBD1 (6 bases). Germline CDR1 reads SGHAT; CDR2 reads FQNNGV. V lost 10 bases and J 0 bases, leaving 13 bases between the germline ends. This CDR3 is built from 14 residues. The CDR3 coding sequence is TGTGCCACCTCAGGGGCCCGCTCTGGAAACACCATATATTTT. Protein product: CATSGARSGNTIYF.

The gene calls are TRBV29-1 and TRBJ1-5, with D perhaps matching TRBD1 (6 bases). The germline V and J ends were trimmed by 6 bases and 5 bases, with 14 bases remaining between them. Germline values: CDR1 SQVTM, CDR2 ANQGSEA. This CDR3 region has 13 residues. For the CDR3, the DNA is TGCAGCGTGAAGGGGGGCGGCGATCAGCCCCAGCATTTT. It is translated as CSVKGGGDQPQHF.

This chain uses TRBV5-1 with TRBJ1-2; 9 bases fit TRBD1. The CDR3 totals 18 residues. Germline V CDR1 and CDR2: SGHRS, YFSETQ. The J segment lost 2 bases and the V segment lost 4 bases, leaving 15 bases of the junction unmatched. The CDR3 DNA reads TGCGCCAGCAGCCCGCCGTCCCGGGACAGGGATAGGAACTATGGCTACACCTTC. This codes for CASSPPSRDRDRNYGYTF.

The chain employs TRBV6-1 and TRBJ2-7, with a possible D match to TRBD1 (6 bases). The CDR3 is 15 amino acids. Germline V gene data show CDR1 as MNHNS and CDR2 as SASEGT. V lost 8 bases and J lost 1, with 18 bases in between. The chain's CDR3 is CASGIWTVPSYEQYF. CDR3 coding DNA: TGTGCCAGCGGGATTTGGACAGTCCCTTCCTACGAGCAGTACTTC.

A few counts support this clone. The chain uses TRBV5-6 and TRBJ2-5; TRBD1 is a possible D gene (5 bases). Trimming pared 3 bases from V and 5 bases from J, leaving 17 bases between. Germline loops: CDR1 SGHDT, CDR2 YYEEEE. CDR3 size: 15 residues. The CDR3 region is CASSSYAGSRETQYF. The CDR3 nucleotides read TGTGCCAGCAGCTCATATGCAGGGTCCCGGGAGACCCAGTACTTC.

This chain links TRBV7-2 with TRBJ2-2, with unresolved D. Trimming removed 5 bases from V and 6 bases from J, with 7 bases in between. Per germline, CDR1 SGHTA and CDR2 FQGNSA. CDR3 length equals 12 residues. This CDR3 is CASSGAAGELFF. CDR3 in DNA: TGTGCCAGCAGCGGTGCGGCCGGGGAGCTGTTTTTT.

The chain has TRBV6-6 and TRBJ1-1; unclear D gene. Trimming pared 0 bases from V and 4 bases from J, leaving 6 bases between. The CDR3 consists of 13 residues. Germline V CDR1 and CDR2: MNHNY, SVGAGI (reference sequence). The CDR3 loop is CASSYSGGTEAFF. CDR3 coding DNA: TGTGCCAGCAGTTACTCGGGCGGCACTGAAGCTTTCTTT.

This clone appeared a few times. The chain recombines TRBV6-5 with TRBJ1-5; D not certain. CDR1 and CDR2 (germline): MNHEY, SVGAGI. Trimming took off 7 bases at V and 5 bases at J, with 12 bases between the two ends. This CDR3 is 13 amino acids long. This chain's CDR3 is CASTPTPDQPQHF. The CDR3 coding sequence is TGTGCCAGCACCCCGACCCCGGATCAGCCCCAGCATTTT.

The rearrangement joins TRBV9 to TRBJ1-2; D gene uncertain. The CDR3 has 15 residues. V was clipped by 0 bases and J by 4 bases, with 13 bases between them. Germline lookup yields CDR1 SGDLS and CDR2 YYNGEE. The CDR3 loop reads CASSVGSEGPYGYTF. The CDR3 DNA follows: TGTGCCAGCAGCGTAGGGTCCGAGGGCCCCTATGGCTACACCTTC.

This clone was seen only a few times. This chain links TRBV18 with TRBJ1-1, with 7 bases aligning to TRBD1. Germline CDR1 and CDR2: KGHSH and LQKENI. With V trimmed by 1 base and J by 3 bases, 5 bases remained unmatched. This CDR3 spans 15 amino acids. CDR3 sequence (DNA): TGTGCCAGCTCACCACGACAGGGTATCGACACTGAAGCTTTCTTT. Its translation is CASSPRQGIDTEAFF.

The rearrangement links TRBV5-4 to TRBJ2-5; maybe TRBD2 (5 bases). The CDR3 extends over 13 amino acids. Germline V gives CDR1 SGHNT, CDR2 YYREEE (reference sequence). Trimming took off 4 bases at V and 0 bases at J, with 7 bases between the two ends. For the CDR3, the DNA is TGTGCCAGCAGCCTGAGGGACCAAGAGACCCAGTACTTC. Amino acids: CASSLRDQETQYF. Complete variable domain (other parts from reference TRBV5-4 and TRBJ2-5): ETGVTQSPTHLIKTRGQQVTLRCSSQSGHNTVSWYQQALGQGPQFIFQYYREEENGRGNFPPRFSGLQFPNYSSELNVNALELDDSALYLCASSLRDQETQYFGPGTRLLVL.

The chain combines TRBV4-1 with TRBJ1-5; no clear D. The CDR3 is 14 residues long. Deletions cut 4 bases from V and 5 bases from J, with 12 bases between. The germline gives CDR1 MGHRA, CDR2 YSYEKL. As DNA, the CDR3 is TGCGCCAGCAGCCCGCCTACTAAAGATCAGCCCCAGCATTTT. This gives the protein CASSPPTKDQPQHF.

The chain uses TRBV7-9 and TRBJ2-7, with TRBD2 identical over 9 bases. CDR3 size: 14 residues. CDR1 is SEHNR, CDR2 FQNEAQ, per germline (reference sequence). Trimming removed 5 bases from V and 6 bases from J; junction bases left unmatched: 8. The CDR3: CASSSSGSRFEQYF. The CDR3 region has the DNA TGTGCCAGCAGCAGTAGCGGGAGTAGGTTCGAGCAGTACTTC.

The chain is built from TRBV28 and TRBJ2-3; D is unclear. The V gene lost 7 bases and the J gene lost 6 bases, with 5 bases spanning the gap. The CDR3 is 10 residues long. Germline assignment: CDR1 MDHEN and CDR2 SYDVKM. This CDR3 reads CASIGDTQYF. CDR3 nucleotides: TGTGCCAGCATTGGGGATACGCAGTATTTT.

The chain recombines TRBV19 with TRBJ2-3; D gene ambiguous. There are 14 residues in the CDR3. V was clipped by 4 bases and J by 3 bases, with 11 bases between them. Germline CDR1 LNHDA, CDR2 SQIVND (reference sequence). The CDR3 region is CASSSLAGTDTQYF. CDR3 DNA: TGTGCCAGTAGTAGTTTGGCCGGGACAGATACGCAGTATTTT.

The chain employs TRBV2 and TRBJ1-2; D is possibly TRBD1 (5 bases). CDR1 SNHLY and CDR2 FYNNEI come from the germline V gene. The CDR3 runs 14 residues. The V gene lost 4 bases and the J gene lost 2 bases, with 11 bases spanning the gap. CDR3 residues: CASSGDRGNYGYTF. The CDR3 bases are TGTGCCAGCAGTGGAGATAGGGGAAACTATGGCTACACCTTC.

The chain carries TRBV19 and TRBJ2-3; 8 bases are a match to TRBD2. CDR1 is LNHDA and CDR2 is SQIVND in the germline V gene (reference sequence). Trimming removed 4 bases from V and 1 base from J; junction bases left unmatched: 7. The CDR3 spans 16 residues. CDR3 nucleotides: TGTGCCAGTAGTACCTCAACTAGCGGCCGCACAGATACGCAGTATTTT. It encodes CASSTSTSGRTDTQYF.

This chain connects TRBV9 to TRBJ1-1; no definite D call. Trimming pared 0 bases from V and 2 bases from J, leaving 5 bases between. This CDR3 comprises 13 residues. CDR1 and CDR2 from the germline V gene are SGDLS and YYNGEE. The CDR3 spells CASSVAANTEAFF. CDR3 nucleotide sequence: TGTGCCAGCAGCGTAGCAGCCAACACTGAAGCTTTCTTT.

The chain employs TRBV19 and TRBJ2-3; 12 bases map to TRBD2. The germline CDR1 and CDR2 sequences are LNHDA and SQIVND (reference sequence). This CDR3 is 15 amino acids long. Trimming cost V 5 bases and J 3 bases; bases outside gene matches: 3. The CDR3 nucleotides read TGTGCCAGTAGTTTTGGGACTAGCGGGACAGATACGCAGTATTTT. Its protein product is CASSFGTSGTDTQYF. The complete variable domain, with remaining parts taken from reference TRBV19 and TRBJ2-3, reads DGGITQSPKYLFRKEGQNVTLSCEQNLNHDAMYWYRQDPGQGLRLIYYSQIVNDFQKGDIAEGYSVSREKKESFPLTVTSAQKNPTAFYLCASSFGTSGTDTQYFGPGTRLTVL.

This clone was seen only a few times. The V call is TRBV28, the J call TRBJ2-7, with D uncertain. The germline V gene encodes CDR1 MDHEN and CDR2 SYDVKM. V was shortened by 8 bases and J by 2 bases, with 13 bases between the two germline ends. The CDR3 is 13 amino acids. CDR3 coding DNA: TGTGCCAGCGCCCGAGCGCCTACCTACGAGCAGTACTTC. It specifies CASARAPTYEQYF.

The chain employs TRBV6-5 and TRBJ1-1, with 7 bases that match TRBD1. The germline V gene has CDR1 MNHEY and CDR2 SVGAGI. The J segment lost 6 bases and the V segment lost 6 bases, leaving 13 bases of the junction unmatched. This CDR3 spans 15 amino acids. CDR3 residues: CASRGATGTAAEAFF. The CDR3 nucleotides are TGTGCCAGCAGGGGAGCCACCGGGACAGCCGCTGAAGCTTTCTTT.

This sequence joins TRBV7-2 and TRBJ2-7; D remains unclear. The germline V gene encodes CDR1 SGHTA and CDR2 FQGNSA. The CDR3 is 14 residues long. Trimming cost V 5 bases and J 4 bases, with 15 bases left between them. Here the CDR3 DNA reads TGTGCCAGCAGCACCCGGACGGAAGGATACGAGCAGTACTTC. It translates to CASSTRTEGYEQYF. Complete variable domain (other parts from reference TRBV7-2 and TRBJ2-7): GAGVSQSPSNKVTEKGKDVELRCDPISGHTALYWYRQSLGQGLEFLIYFQGNSAPDKSGLPSDRFSAERTGGSVSTLTIQRTQQEDSAVYLCASSTRTEGYEQYFGPGTRLTVT.

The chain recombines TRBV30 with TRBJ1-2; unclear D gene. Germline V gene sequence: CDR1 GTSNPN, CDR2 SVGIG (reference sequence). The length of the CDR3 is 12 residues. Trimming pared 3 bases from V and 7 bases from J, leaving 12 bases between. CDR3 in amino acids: CAWRTPMGGYTF. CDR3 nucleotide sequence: TGTGCCTGGAGGACACCGATGGGTGGCTACACCTTC.